This T cell receptor (beta chain) was documented in a study of radiotherapy plus CTLA-4 blockade in lung cancer. CDR1 is LNHNV and CDR2 is YYDKDF in the germline V gene (reference sequence). The V end was cut by 0 bases, the J end by 0 bases, with 17 bases between. This CDR3 spans 18 amino acids. TCRdb's table, derived via immunoSEQ multiplex PCR, lists solely in-frame clones and lacks some. The sample lists 70,000 to 95,000 clones, about 80% occurring once. Sequenced here: peripheral blood, sampled from a patient treated with radiotherapy plus ipilimumab. This TCR came from a human donor with non-small cell lung cancer that progressed on radiotherapy plus ipilimumab. The chain is built from TRBV15 and TRBJ1-2; D gene ambiguous. CDR3 protein: CATSRDVVRAATNYGYTF. The DNA for the CDR3 is TGTGCCACCAGCAGAGACGTAGTTCGGGCAGCAACTAACTATGGCTACACCTTC.